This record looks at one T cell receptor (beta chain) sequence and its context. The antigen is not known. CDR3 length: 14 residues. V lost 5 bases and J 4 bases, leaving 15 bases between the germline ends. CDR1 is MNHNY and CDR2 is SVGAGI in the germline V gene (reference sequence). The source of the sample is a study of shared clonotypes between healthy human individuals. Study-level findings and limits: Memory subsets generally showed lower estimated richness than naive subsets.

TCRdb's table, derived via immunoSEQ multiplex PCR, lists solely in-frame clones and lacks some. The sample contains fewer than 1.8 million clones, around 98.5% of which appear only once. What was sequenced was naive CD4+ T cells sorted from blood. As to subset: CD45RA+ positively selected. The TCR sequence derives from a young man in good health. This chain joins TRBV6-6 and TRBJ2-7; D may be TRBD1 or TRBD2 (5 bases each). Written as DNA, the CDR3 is TGTGCCAGCAGTGGGACCGTCGGGGCTTACGAGCAGTACTTC. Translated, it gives CASSGTVGAYEQYF.